The 10 T cell receptor beta chains presented below share a single source sample, sequenced in a study of blood T cell repertoires in COVID-19. TCRdb's copy holds only in-frame clones and misses some; the assay was immunoSEQ multiplex PCR. Found here are about 410,000 clones, about 89% of them singletons; the top ten hold approximately 1.5%. The sequencing input was peripheral blood. Receptor source: a woman aged 40 to 49 with COVID-19, enrolled during active disease.

The rearrangement links TRBV20-1 to TRBJ1-3; D is ambiguous. V was shortened by 3 bases and J by 4 bases, with 13 bases between the two germline ends. Looked up from germline, CDR1 is DFQATT and CDR2 is SNEGSKA (reference sequence). The CDR3 is made up of 14 amino acids. DNA for the CDR3: TGCAGTGCTAGTCGGGCGGGGTTGGGAAACACCATATATTTT. Protein sequence: CSASRAGLGNTIYF.

The gene calls are TRBV27 and TRBJ1-1, with D perhaps matching TRBD1 (6 bases). This CDR3 region has 14 residues. Germline CDR1 and CDR2: MNHEY and SMNVEV (reference sequence). The V end was cut by 7 bases, the J end by 1 base, with 13 bases between. CDR3 nucleotides: TGTGCCAGCACCCGGGGGGGACAGAACACTGAAGCTTTCTTT. Protein product: CASTRGGQNTEAFF.

This chain links TRBV4-3 with TRBJ1-4; 10 positions match TRBD1. The CDR3 contains 18 residues. V lost 0 bases to trimming and J lost 4 bases; unmatched junction nucleotides: 8. Germline-derived CDR1 and CDR2 are LGHNA and YSLEER. The CDR3 nucleotides read TGCGCCAGCAGCCAAGATTGGGACAGGGGTCCTATTAATGAAAAACTGTTTTTT. It yields the protein CASSQDWDRGPINEKLFF.

CDR3 bases: TGTGCCAGCAGTTATGGCCGGAGGGCAGATACGCAGTATTTT. It codes for CASSYGRRADTQYF. The chain employs TRBV27 and TRBJ2-3; weak D call: TRBD2 (6 bases). This CDR3 spans 14 amino acids. Trimming removed 4 bases at V and 4 bases at J, with 12 bases between. The V gene's germline CDR1 is MNHEY and CDR2 SMNVEV (reference sequence).

The chain employs TRBV4-3 and TRBJ1-1, with TRBD1 matching over 11 bases. Per germline, CDR1 LGHNA and CDR2 YSLEER. The J segment lost 5 bases and the V segment lost 1 base, leaving 9 bases of the junction unmatched. The CDR3 loop spans 17 amino acids. CDR3 protein: CASSQVKGQGVWTEAFF. As DNA, the CDR3 is TGCGCCAGCAGCCAAGTAAAGGGACAGGGGGTTTGGACTGAAGCTTTCTTT.

The J gene is TRBJ1-6, the V gene TRBV28; a possible D gene is TRBD1 (6 bases). The CDR3 contains 16 residues. Germline V CDR1 and CDR2: MDHEN, SYDVKM. Trimming cost V 5 bases and J 2 bases, with 13 bases left between them. The chain's CDR3 is CASSPRGGTYNSPLHF. The CDR3 DNA follows: TGTGCCAGCAGTCCGAGAGGGGGAACCTATAATTCACCCCTCCACTTT.

The chain has TRBV5-1 and TRBJ2-7, with 10 bases fitting TRBD2. The germline V gene has CDR1 SGHRS and CDR2 YFSETQ. This CDR3 has 15 residues. V was pared by 4 bases and J by 5 bases, with 9 bases of the junction left unmatched. This CDR3 reads CASSQGSGGADEQYF. CDR3 nucleotide sequence: TGCGCCAGCAGCCAGGGGAGCGGGGGGGCCGACGAGCAGTACTTC.

The V and J genes are TRBV28 and TRBJ1-1; D perhaps matches TRBD1 (6 bases). This CDR3 spans 12 amino acids. Trimming took off 3 bases at V and 11 bases at J, with 13 bases between the two ends. In germline, CDR1 is MDHEN, CDR2 SYDVKM. The CDR3 region has the DNA TGTGCCAGCAGTTTTCCCGGACAGAGGGCTTTCTTT. Translation gives CASSFPGQRAFF.

V is TRBV10-3 and J is TRBJ1-1, with TRBD1 as a possible D gene (5 bases). Germline CDR1 reads ENHRY; CDR2 reads SYGVKD. V lost 7 bases, J lost 7 bases, and 22 bases lay in between. The CDR3 length is 15 residues. The CDR3 bases are TGTGCCATCAACAACGGGGGGACTTGGGAGGGTGAAGCTTTCTTT. It specifies CAINNGGTWEGEAFF.

This sequence joins TRBV28 and TRBJ1-5; unclear D gene. Germline loops: CDR1 MDHEN, CDR2 SYDVKM. Between the trimmed V and J ends, which lost 3 bases and 9 bases, there was a span of 9 bases. The CDR3 contains 12 residues. CDR3 in amino acids: CASSLRILPQHF. In DNA form, the CDR3 reads TGTGCCAGCAGTTTGAGGATTCTGCCCCAGCATTTT.